This passage covers 8 T cell receptor beta chains from one sample sequenced in a study of blood T cell dynamics during melanoma immunotherapy. The time point: pre-treatment baseline. Libraries were prepared by immunoSEQ multiplex PCR; TCRdb keeps only in-frame clonotypes and omits some of them. The sample contains just under 10,000 clones, approximately 90% of which appear only once. Here the sequenced sample was blood, taken from a patient treated with checkpoint blockade. The receptors come from a human donor with melanoma.

The V and J genes are TRBV27 and TRBJ2-7; TRBD1 matches 10 bases. This CDR3 contains 15 residues. CDR1 and CDR2 from the germline V gene are MNHEY and SMNVEV (reference sequence). With 2 bases clipped from V and 2 bases from J, the junction kept 3 bases outside the gene matches. Here the CDR3 DNA reads TGTGCCAGCAGTTTAAGGACAGGGGGGACCTACGAGCAGTACTTC. This translates into CASSLRTGGTYEQYF.

J is TRBJ2-1 and V is TRBV6-5, with unresolved D. The germline V gene encodes CDR1 MNHEY and CDR2 SVGAGI. This CDR3 comprises 16 residues. V was shortened by 2 bases and J by 6 bases, with 17 bases between the two germline ends. In DNA, the CDR3 is TGTGCCAGCAGTTACGGGATCCGTGGGCAGCCCAATGAGCAGTTCTTC. This gives the protein CASSYGIRGQPNEQFF.

This chain uses TRBV4-1 with TRBJ2-7, with TRBD1 identical over 11 bases. Germline V CDR1 and CDR2: MGHRA, YSYEKL. The trim removed 3 bases at V and 8 bases at J, leaving 6 bases unmatched. The CDR3 length is 14 residues. CDR3 nucleotide sequence: TGCGCCAGCAGCCAGGACAGGGGGCAACCGAAGCAGTACTTC. This sequence encodes CASSQDRGQPKQYF.

V gene TRBV27 combines with J gene TRBJ2-1; either TRBD1 or TRBD2 may fit D (5 bases each). Trimming pared 4 bases from V and 2 bases from J, leaving 9 bases between. The CDR3 loop spans 14 amino acids. CDR1 and CDR2 (germline): MNHEY, SMNVEV (reference sequence). CDR3 loop: CASSWGGPYNEQFF. Here the CDR3 DNA reads TGTGCCAGCAGTTGGGGCGGGCCCTACAATGAGCAGTTCTTC.

V gene TRBV28 combines with J gene TRBJ2-5; 14 nucleotides agree with TRBD2. V dropped 3 bases and J dropped 1; count of bases not matched to a gene: 4. The CDR3 contains 17 residues. Germline CDR1 MDHEN, CDR2 SYDVKM. In DNA, the CDR3 is TGTGCCAGCAGTTTTCGACTAGCGGGAGGGGGCCAAGAGACCCAGTACTTC. Amino acids: CASSFRLAGGGQETQYF.

The rearrangement joins TRBV29-1 to TRBJ2-7; TRBD2 matches at 10 bases. Germline CDR1 SQVTM, CDR2 ANQGSEA. This CDR3 comprises 12 residues. V dropped 7 bases and J dropped 0; count of bases not matched to a gene: 0. In DNA, the CDR3 is TGCAGCGGGACTAGCGGCTCCTACGAGCAGTACTTC. Protein product: CSGTSGSYEQYF.

The J gene is TRBJ2-5, the V gene TRBV9; 7 bases agree with TRBD2. Germline CDR1 reads SGDLS; CDR2 reads YYNGEE. V gave up 0 bases and J gave up 5 bases; unmatched junction bases: 7. The CDR3 covers 15 residues. The CDR3 reads CASSVGGRARETQYF. The CDR3 DNA follows: TGTGCCAGCAGCGTAGGGGGGAGGGCCCGGGAGACCCAGTACTTC. The entire variable domain, with the rest obtained from reference TRBV9 and TRBJ2-5, is as follows: DSGVTQTPKHLITATGQRVTLRCSPRSGDLSVYWYQQSLDQGLQFLIQYYNGEERAKGNILERFSAQQFPDLHSELNLSSLELGDSALYFCASSVGGRARETQYFGPGTRLLVL.

This chain connects TRBV10-1 to TRBJ1-2, with D perhaps matching TRBD1 (6 bases). Germline loops: CDR1 WNHNN, CDR2 SYGVQD (reference sequence). This CDR3 has 11 amino acids. Trimming took 7 bases from V and 8 from J, leaving 11 bases between them. As DNA, the CDR3 is TGCGCCAGCAAGGGCAGGGGCGGCTACACCTTC. This gives the protein CASKGRGGYTF.